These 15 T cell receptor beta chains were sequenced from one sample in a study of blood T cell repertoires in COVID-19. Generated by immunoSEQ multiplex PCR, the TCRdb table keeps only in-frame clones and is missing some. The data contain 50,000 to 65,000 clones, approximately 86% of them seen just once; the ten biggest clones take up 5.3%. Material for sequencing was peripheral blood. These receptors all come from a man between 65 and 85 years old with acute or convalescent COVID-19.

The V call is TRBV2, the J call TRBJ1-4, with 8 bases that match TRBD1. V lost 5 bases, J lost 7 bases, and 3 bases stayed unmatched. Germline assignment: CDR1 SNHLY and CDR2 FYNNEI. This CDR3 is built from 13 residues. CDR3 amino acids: CASSRTGPEKLFF. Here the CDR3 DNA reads TGTGCCAGCAGTAGGACAGGGCCTGAAAAACTGTTTTTT.

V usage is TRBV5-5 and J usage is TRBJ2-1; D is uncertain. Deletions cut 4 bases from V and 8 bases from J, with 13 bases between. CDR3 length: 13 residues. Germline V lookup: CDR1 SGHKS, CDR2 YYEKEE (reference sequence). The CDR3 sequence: CASSVPLLDEQFF. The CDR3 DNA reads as TGTGCCAGCAGCGTCCCGTTGCTAGATGAGCAGTTCTTC.

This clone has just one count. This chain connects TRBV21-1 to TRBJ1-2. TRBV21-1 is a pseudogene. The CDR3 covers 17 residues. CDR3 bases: TGTGCCAGCAGCACCGGGATCCAATCTAAATCTAACTATGGCTACACCTTC. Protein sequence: CASSTGIQSKSNYGYTF.

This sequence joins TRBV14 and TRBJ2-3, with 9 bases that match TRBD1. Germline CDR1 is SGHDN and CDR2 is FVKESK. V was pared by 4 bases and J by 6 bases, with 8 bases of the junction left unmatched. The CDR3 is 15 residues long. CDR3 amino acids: CASSRPGTGYDTQYF. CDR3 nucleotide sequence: TGTGCCAGCAGCCGCCCCGGGACAGGGTATGATACGCAGTATTTT.

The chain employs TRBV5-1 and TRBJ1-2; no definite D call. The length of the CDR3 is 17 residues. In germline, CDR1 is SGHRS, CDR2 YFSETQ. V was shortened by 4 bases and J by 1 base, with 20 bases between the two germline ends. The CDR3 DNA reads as TGCGCCAGCAGCCCCCCTTGGGCTACAGATGGTAACTATGGCTACACCTTC. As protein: CASSPPWATDGNYGYTF.

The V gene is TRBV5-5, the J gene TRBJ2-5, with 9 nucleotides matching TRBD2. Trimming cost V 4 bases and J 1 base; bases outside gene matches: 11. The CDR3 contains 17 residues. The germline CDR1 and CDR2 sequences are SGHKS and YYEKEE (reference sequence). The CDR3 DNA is TGTGCCAGCAGCCGGAAGGCTAGCGGGGATTCCCAAGAGACCCAGTACTTC. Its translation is CASSRKASGDSQETQYF.

This CDR3 is CASSPTGLGGYTF. The CDR3 nucleotides read TGTGCCAGCAGCCCAACAGGGTTGGGTGGCTACACCTTC. V usage is TRBV9 and J usage is TRBJ1-2; D is perhaps TRBD1 (6 bases). Trimming stripped 4 bases from V and 7 bases from J, with 14 bases between. This CDR3 spans 13 amino acids. Germline CDR1 SGDLS, CDR2 YYNGEE.

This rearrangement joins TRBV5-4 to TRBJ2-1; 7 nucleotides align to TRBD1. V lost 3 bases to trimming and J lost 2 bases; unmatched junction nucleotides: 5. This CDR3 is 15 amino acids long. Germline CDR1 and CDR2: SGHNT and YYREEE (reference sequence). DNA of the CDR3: TGTGCCAGCAGCTGGGCCAGGGGGACCTACAATGAGCAGTTCTTC. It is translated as CASSWARGTYNEQFF. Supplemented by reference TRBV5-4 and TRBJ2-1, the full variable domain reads ETGVTQSPTHLIKTRGQQVTLRCSSQSGHNTVSWYQQALGQGPQFIFQYYREEENGRGNFPPRFSGLQFPNYSSELNVNALELDDSALYLCASSWARGTYNEQFFGPGTRLTVL.

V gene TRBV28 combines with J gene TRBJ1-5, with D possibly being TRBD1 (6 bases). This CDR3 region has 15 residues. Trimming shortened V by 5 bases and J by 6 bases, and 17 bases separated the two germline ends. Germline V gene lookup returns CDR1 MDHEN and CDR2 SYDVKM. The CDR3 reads CASSSVRARGQPQHF. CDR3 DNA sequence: TGTGCCAGCAGTAGCGTCCGGGCCAGGGGTCAGCCCCAGCATTTT.

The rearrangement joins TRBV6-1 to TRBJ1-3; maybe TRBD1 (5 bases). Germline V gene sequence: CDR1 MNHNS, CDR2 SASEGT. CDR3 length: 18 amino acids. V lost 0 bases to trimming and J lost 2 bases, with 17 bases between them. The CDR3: CASSEAQVRSGAGNTIYF. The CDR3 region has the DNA TGTGCCAGCAGTGAAGCGCAGGTCAGGTCGGGGGCTGGAAACACCATATATTTT.

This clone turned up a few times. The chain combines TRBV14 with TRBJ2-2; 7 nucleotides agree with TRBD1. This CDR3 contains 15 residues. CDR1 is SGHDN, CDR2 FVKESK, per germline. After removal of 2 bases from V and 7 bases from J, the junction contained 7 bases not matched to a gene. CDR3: CASSQLLGGYGELFF. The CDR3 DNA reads TGTGCCAGCAGCCAATTACTAGGGGGCTACGGGGAGCTGTTTTTT.

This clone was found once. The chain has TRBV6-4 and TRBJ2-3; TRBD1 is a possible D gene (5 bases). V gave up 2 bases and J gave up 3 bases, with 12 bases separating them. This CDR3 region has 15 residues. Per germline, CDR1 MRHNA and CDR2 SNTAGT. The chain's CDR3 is CASSDTGSGTDTQYF. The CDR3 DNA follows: TGTGCCAGCAGTGACACAGGTTCAGGTACAGATACGCAGTATTTT.

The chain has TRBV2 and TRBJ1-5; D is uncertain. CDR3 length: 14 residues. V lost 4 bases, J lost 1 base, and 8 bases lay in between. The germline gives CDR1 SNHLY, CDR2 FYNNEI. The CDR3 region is CASSVIMSNQPQHF. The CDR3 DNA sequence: TGTGCCAGCAGTGTAATTATGAGCAATCAGCCCCAGCATTTT.

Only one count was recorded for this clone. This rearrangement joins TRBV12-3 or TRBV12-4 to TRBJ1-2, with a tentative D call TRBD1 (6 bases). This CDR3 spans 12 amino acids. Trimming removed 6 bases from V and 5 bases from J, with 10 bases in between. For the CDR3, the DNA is TGTGCCAGCAGCAAACAGGGTTATGGCTACACCTTC. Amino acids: CASSKQGYGYTF.

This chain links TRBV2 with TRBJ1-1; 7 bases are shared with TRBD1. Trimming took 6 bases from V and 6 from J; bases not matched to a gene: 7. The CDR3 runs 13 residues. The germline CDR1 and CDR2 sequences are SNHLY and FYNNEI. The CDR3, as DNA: TGTGCCAGCAGGGATACAGGGGTGGCTGAAGCTTTCTTT. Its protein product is CASRDTGVAEAFF.